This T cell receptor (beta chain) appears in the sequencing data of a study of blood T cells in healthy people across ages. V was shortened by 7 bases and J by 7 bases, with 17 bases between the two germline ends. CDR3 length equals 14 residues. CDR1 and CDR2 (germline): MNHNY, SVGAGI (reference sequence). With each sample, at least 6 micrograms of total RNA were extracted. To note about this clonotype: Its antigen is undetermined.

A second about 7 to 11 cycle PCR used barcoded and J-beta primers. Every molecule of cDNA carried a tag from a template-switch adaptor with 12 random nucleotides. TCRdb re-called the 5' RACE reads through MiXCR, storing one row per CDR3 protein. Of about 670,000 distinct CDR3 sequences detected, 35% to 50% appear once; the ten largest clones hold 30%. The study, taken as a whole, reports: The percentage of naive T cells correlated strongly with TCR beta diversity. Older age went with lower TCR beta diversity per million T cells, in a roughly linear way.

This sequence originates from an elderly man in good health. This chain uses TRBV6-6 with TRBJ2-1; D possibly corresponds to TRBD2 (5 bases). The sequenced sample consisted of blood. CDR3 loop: CASTPSPRGNEQFF. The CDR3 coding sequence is TGTGCCAGCACCCCTAGCCCTCGTGGGAATGAGCAGTTCTTC.